This passage covers 20 T cell receptor beta chains from one sample sequenced in a study of control samples from healthy donors and cancer patients. Repertoires were generated with immunoSEQ multiplex PCR, while TCRdb's copy carries only in-frame clones and drops some. The sample records about 80,000 clones, around 83% being singletons. Material for sequencing was PBMCs. These receptors were collected from a man in his fifties or sixties with head and neck cancer.

The V call is TRBV2, the J call TRBJ2-3; possibly TRBD2 for D (6 bases). Trimming took 6 bases from V and 2 from J, leaving 9 bases between them. The length of the CDR3 is 13 residues. The V gene's germline CDR1 is SNHLY and CDR2 FYNNEI. DNA of the CDR3: TGTGCCAGCAGGGGAGGTTACACAGATACGCAGTATTTT. It is translated as CASRGGYTDTQYF.

The chain is built from TRBV10-3 and TRBJ1-5; D remains unclear. V lost 10 bases and J 0 bases, leaving 13 bases between the germline ends. CDR3 size: 14 residues. Germline V gene lookup returns CDR1 ENHRY and CDR2 SYGVKD. Here the CDR3 DNA reads TGTGCCACTACTCGGGAGAATAGCAATCAGCCCCAGCATTTT. Its protein is CATTRENSNQPQHF.

The chain joins TRBV28 to TRBJ1-2, with D tentatively TRBD1 (6 bases). Germline CDR1 and CDR2: MDHEN and SYDVKM. This CDR3 is built from 12 residues. Trimming took 9 bases from V and 0 from J, leaving 8 bases between them. CDR3 residues: CASTGTNYGYTF. The DNA of the CDR3 is TGTGCCAGTACAGGGACTAACTATGGCTACACCTTC.

The V and J genes are TRBV28 and TRBJ1-1, with no clear D. Trimming cost V 3 bases and J 1 base, with 9 bases left between them. This CDR3 region has 14 residues. The germline V gene has CDR1 MDHEN and CDR2 SYDVKM. CDR3 region: CASSFQPRNTEAFF. CDR3 coding DNA: TGTGCCAGCAGTTTCCAACCTAGGAACACTGAAGCTTTCTTT.

V usage is TRBV18 and J usage is TRBJ2-1; the D gene could be TRBD1 or TRBD2 (5 bases each). CDR1 is KGHSH and CDR2 is LQKENI in the germline V gene. This CDR3 comprises 16 residues. The V end was cut by 5 bases, the J end by 0 bases, with 14 bases between. Written as DNA, the CDR3 is TGTGCCAGCTCATCGAACCGGGACGCCTCCTACAATGAGCAGTTCTTC. Translating it yields CASSSNRDASYNEQFF.

This chain links TRBV10-3 with TRBJ2-2, with D maybe TRBD1 (5 bases). The length of the CDR3 is 12 residues. In germline, CDR1 is ENHRY, CDR2 SYGVKD. The CDR3 DNA reads as TGTGCTGGGGCTTGGAACACCGGGGAGCTGTTTTTT. Protein: CAGAWNTGELFF.

J is TRBJ2-2 and V is TRBV7-9; D possibly corresponds to TRBD2 (6 bases). V lost 6 bases, J lost 4 bases, and 18 bases lay in between. The CDR3 is made up of 16 amino acids. Germline assignment: CDR1 SEHNR and CDR2 FQNEAQ (reference sequence). The CDR3 region is CASSHPGGVSTGELFF. As DNA, the CDR3 is TGTGCCAGCAGTCACCCTGGAGGGGTTAGCACCGGGGAGCTGTTTTTT.

The sample holds a few counts of this clone. V is TRBV5-1 and J is TRBJ1-1; a possible D gene is TRBD1 (5 bases). Germline CDR1 and CDR2: SGHRS and YFSETQ. The CDR3 has 13 amino acids. Trimming removed 1 base at V and 7 bases at J, with 11 bases between. The DNA of the CDR3 is TGCGCCAGCAGCTTGAGTTCGGGGGGTGAAGCTTTCTTT. Its protein product is CASSLSSGGEAFF.

The chain couples TRBV5-1 to TRBJ1-1; D is undetermined. Per the germline V gene, CDR1 is SGHRS and CDR2 is YFSETQ. Trimming took off 7 bases at V and 1 base at J, with 20 bases between the two ends. The CDR3 extends over 16 amino acids. CDR3 protein: CASHQRPLNSNTEAFF. The DNA of the CDR3 is TGCGCCAGCCACCAGCGTCCACTCAACTCGAACACTGAAGCTTTCTTT.

This sequence joins TRBV24-1 and TRBJ2-3, with 10 bases fitting TRBD2. After removal of 4 bases from V and 6 bases from J, the junction contained 9 bases not matched to a gene. The CDR3 spans 16 residues. The germline V gene has CDR1 KGHDR and CDR2 SFDVKD. The CDR3 coding sequence is TGTGCCACCAGTGACCCAGCGGGAGGGGTAAGGGATACGCAGTATTTT. Translated, it gives CATSDPAGGVRDTQYF.

The chain combines TRBV19 with TRBJ2-5; TRBD1 agrees at 10 bases. This CDR3 region has 14 residues. Germline V lookup: CDR1 LNHDA, CDR2 SQIVND (reference sequence). The V gene end was trimmed by 5 bases and the J gene end by 4 bases; junction bases not matched to a gene: 4. The CDR3 region has the DNA TGTGCCAGTAGTGGCGGACAGGGGGGAGAGACCCAGTACTTC. It encodes CASSGGQGGETQYF.

This chain links TRBV7-9 with TRBJ2-7; D uncertain. The CDR3 extends over 14 amino acids. The V end was cut by 5 bases, the J end by 6 bases, with 17 bases between. Germline V gene lookup returns CDR1 SEHNR and CDR2 FQNEAQ (reference sequence). CDR3 sequence reads: CASSTHIGQAEQYF. The CDR3 DNA is TGTGCCAGCAGCACCCACATCGGGCAGGCCGAGCAGTACTTC.

This chain connects TRBV2 to TRBJ1-4; no firm D call. Germline V CDR1 and CDR2: SNHLY, FYNNEI. V was clipped by 7 bases and J by 4 bases, with 13 bases between them. This CDR3 is 14 amino acids long. DNA of the CDR3: TGTGCCAGCATTTTGAACAGTTTTAATGAAAAACTGTTTTTT. Translating it yields CASILNSFNEKLFF.

The chain recombines TRBV6-5 with TRBJ2-7; 8 bases fit TRBD1. From germline, CDR1 is MNHEY and CDR2 SVGAGI. With V trimmed by 6 bases and J by 6 bases, 4 bases remained unmatched. CDR3 size: 12 residues. CDR3 loop: CASRNGQGEQYF. In DNA, the CDR3 is TGTGCCAGCAGAAACGGACAGGGCGAGCAGTACTTC.

The DNA for the CDR3 is TGCGCCAGCAGCTTACAGGGTATCCAAGAGACCCAGTACTTC. Translated, it gives CASSLQGIQETQYF. The gene calls are TRBV5-1 and TRBJ2-5, with a possible D match to TRBD1 (6 bases). Trimming cost V 2 bases and J 1 base, with 9 bases left between them. This CDR3 has 14 residues. Germline CDR1 SGHRS, CDR2 YFSETQ.

This clone was found once. V is TRBV30 and J is TRBJ1-3; D uncertain. Deletions cut 2 bases from V and 2 bases from J, with 7 bases between. There are 13 residues in the CDR3. Germline V gene lookup returns CDR1 GTSNPN and CDR2 SVGIG (reference sequence). CDR3 residues: CAWSPGPGNTIYF. The CDR3 nucleotides read TGTGCCTGGAGTCCCGGCCCTGGAAACACCATATATTTT.

The V call is TRBV6-4, the J call TRBJ2-7; a weak D match, TRBD1 (5 bases). V was cut by 0 bases and J by 3 bases, with 12 bases left in between. Germline lookup yields CDR1 MRHNA and CDR2 SNTAGT. CDR3 size: 15 residues. The CDR3 sequence: CASSDSGPQGYEQYF. The CDR3, as DNA: TGTGCCAGCAGTGACTCGGGGCCCCAGGGCTACGAGCAGTACTTC.

The V gene is TRBV5-5, the J gene TRBJ1-5; maybe TRBD1 (5 bases). The CDR3 length is 15 residues. V was trimmed by 4 bases and J by 4 bases, leaving 15 bases between them. CDR1 is SGHKS, CDR2 YYEKEE, per germline (reference sequence). As DNA, the CDR3 is TGTGCCAGCAGCGAGATTATAGGGGAAAATCAGCCCCAGCATTTT. Protein sequence: CASSEIIGENQPQHF.

The rearrangement uses TRBV4-1 and TRBJ1-2; unclear D gene. CDR1 MGHRA and CDR2 YSYEKL come from the germline V gene. V was trimmed by 0 bases and J by 4 bases, leaving 15 bases between them. This CDR3 has 16 residues. The CDR3 sequence is CASSQDGYSPIYGYTF. The CDR3 bases are TGCGCCAGCAGCCAAGATGGATACAGCCCAATCTATGGCTACACCTTC.

The gene calls are TRBV5-6 and TRBJ1-2; D uncertain. The germline V gene encodes CDR1 SGHDT and CDR2 YYEEEE. V lost 4 bases to trimming and J lost 3 bases, with 4 bases between them. There are 11 residues in the CDR3. The CDR3 sequence: CASSLDYGYTF. CDR3 nucleotides: TGTGCCAGCAGCCTTGACTATGGCTACACCTTC. Full variable domain (outside the CDR3, taken from reference TRBV5-6 and TRBJ1-2): DAGVTQSPTHLIKTRGQQVTLRCSPKSGHDTVSWYQQALGQGPQFIFQYYEEEERQRGNFPDRFSGHQFPNYSSELNVNALLLGDSALYLCASSLDYGYTFGSGTRLTVV.